The rows below give T cell receptor beta chains drawn from one sample of a study of T-cell memory formation after mild COVID-19. TCRdb independently ran MiXCR on the 5' RACE reads; one entry per CDR3 protein. The sample lists 350,000 or so distinct CDR3 sequences, under 25% occurring once. Sample: PBMCs or a T cell subset sorted from them (not recorded which). The receptors were sampled from a man between 18 and 29 years old who had mild COVID-19 (a few samples of this study predate the infection). Cell type and time point are not known. CDR3s include the opening cysteine and the closing phenylalanine or tryptophan. The D gene is left open where the match is weak. The size of a clone is reported for some rows only, either as once, few or many, or as a class for expanded clones.

V gene: TRBV5-1
D gene: NA
J gene: TRBJ2-1
clone size: many
CDR3 DNA: TGCGCCAGCAGCCGAACCTCGGTCGGAGACTACAATGAGCAGTTCTTC
CDR3 protein: CASSRTSVGDYNEQFF

V gene: TRBV4-3
D gene: NA
J gene: TRBJ2-7
clone size: many
CDR3 DNA: TGCGCCAGCAGCCAAGATCGGGGCTACGAGCAGTACTTC
CDR3 protein: CASSQDRGYEQYF

V gene: TRBV6-5
D gene: TRBD2
J gene: TRBJ2-5
clone size: NA
CDR3 DNA: TGTGCCAGCGTACCTAGCGGGGGAGCCCAAGAGACCCAGTACTTC
CDR3 protein: CASVPSGGAQETQYF

V gene: TRBV6-5
D gene: NA
J gene: TRBJ1-2
clone size: NA
CDR3 DNA: TGTGCCAGCAGTTACCTGGACAGAACTAACTATGGCTACACCTTC
CDR3 protein: CASSYLDRTNYGYTF

V gene: TRBV15
D gene: NA
J gene: TRBJ1-6
clone size: NA
CDR3 DNA: TGTGCCACCAGCGGACAAAATAATTCACCCCTCCACTTT
CDR3 protein: CATSGQNNSPLHF

V gene: TRBV19
D gene: NA
J gene: TRBJ1-1
clone size: few
CDR3 DNA: TGTGCCAGTAGTATTTTGATGGAGACTGAAGCTTTCTTT
CDR3 protein: CASSILMETEAFF

V gene: TRBV7-9
D gene: NA
J gene: TRBJ1-1
clone size: few
CDR3 DNA: TGTGCCAGCACCCTAGGGGGTTCTGAAGCTTTCTTT
CDR3 protein: CASTLGGSEAFF

V gene: TRBV19
D gene: TRBD2
J gene: TRBJ2-2
clone size: NA
CDR3 DNA: TGTGCCAGTCGAACTAGCGGGGCAAAAGGCAGGGAGCTGTTTTTT
CDR3 protein: CASRTSGAKGRELFF

V gene: TRBV7-2
D gene: TRBD1
J gene: TRBJ2-2
clone size: NA
CDR3 DNA: TGTGCCAGCAGCTCCGGGACAGGGTCCACCGGGGAGCTGTTTTTT
CDR3 protein: CASSSGTGSTGELFF

V gene: TRBV7-2
D gene: TRBD1
J gene: TRBJ2-6
clone size: many
CDR3 DNA: TGTGCCAGCAGCTGGGGACAGGGACTCTCTGGGGCCAACGTCCTGACTTTC
CDR3 protein: CASSWGQGLSGANVLTF

V gene: TRBV12-3/TRBV12-4
D gene: NA
J gene: TRBJ2-5
clone size: NA
CDR3 DNA: TGTGCCAGCAGTTTAATTATGCGGGACGAGACCCAGTACTTC
CDR3 protein: CASSLIMRDETQYF

V gene: TRBV7-2
D gene: NA
J gene: TRBJ2-5
clone size: many
CDR3 DNA: TGTGCCAGCAGCATCGGGCTAGCCCAAGAGACCCAGTACTTC
CDR3 protein: CASSIGLAQETQYF

V gene: TRBV6-2/TRBV6-3
D gene: NA
J gene: TRBJ2-1
clone size: few
CDR3 DNA: TGTGCCAGCCGGGACTCAGGGGGGCGGGATGAGCAGTTCTTC
CDR3 protein: CASRDSGGRDEQFF

V gene: TRBV29-1
D gene: NA
J gene: TRBJ2-1
clone size: few
CDR3 DNA: TGCAGCGTTGAAGATGGGGGCTACAATGAGCAGTTCTTC
CDR3 protein: CSVEDGGYNEQFF

V gene: TRBV7-2
D gene: NA
J gene: TRBJ2-1
clone size: NA
CDR3 DNA: TGTGCCAGCAGCTTGACCGGGCTAGCGTACAATGAGCAGTTCTTC
CDR3 protein: CASSLTGLAYNEQFF

V gene: TRBV5-1
D gene: NA
J gene: TRBJ1-1
clone size: few
CDR3 DNA: TGCGCCAGCAGCACCACCCCCCAGGAGAACACTGAAGCTTTCTTT
CDR3 protein: CASSTTPQENTEAFF

V gene: TRBV4-1
D gene: NA
J gene: TRBJ2-7
clone size: few
CDR3 DNA: TGCGCCAGCAGCCAAGAATACCTGTACGAGCAGTACTTC
CDR3 protein: CASSQEYLYEQYF